The present entry profiles one T cell receptor beta chain with its context. Sequencing was performed with immunoSEQ multiplex PCR; in TCRdb, only in-frame clones are kept and a portion is missing. The sample consists of 450,000 to 650,000 clones, approximately 80% of them appearing once. Germline V CDR1 and CDR2: SGHAT, FQNNGV. This CDR3 has 15 amino acids. With 5 bases clipped from V and 6 bases from J, the junction kept 10 bases outside the gene matches. This record belongs to a study of shared T cell receptors in the human thymus. These data also featured in a second study, about human thymus T cells. As that study records: It was healthy Finnish infants having corrective surgery for congenital heart defects who were the donors. Thymic tissue was derived from resections collected during corrective heart surgery. Thymic repertoires of unrelated individuals were reported in related research to overlap highly.

The sequence came from a boy under two years old with a congenital heart defect. J is TRBJ1-1 and V is TRBV11-2; 9 nucleotides match TRBD1. The specimen sequenced was thymocytes. In nucleotides, the CDR3 is TGTGCCAGCAGCCCGGGACAGGGCAAGTGGGCTGAAGCTTTCTTT. Translated, it gives CASSPGQGKWAEAFF.